This is a list of T cell receptor beta chains from one sample in a study of regulatory T cells in long-lasting Graves disease. TCRdb recomputed calls from the multiplex PCR reads with MiXCR, one row per CDR3 protein. The sample consists of under 350,000 distinct CDR3 sequences, roughly 21% of them appearing once. This specimen was peripheral blood mononuclear cells (PBMCs), taken when the disease was refractory, from a patient treated with antithyroid drugs. These receptors came from a female donor with Graves disease. The CDR3 runs from the conserved cysteine through the conserved F or W. D genes are given only for firm matches. Part of the rows lack a size; the others show once, few, many or a class for expanded clones.

TRBJ1-1	-	TRBV5-1	15	many	TGCGCCAGCAGCTTGCAGGGAGGTCAAGGCACTGAAGCTTTCTTT	CASSLQGGQGTEAFF
TRBJ1-1	-	TRBV14	13	-	TGTGCCAGCAGCCGGAGGGGTTATACTGAAGCTTTCTTT	CASSRRGYTEAFF
TRBJ1-1	-	TRBV5-1	13	many	TGCGCCAGCAGCTTGGCCGGGGGAAGTGAAGCTTTCTTT	CASSLAGGSEAFF
TRBJ1-1	-	TRBV6-2/TRBV6-3	14	-	TGTGCCAGCAGTTACCGGACAGAGAACACTGAAGCTTTCTTT	CASSYRTENTEAFF
TRBJ2-1	TRBD2	TRBV20-1	16	-	TGCAGTGCTCCGGATGTAGCGGGAGCAAGGGGCAATGAGCAGTTCTTC	CSAPDVAGARGNEQFF
TRBJ1-2	TRBD1	TRBV6-1	13	-	TGTGCCAGCAGTCCCAGGGGGAAGGATGGCTACACCTTC	CASSPRGKDGYTF
TRBJ2-1	TRBD1	TRBV10-3	12	-	TGTGCCATGGGGACAGGGGGCAATGAGCAGTTCTTC	CAMGTGGNEQFF
TRBJ2-7	-	TRBV5-6	13	-	TGTGCCAGCAGCTTCGCCGCTTCCTACGAGCAGTACTTC	CASSFAASYEQYF
TRBJ1-1	-	TRBV18	13	many	TGTGCCAGCTCACGGGACCAGTCGGCTGAAGCTTTCTTT	CASSRDQSAEAFF
TRBJ2-7	TRBD2	TRBV7-2	17	-	TGCGCCAGCAGCAAATCTACGGGGCTAGCGGGAGGGCCCGAGCAGTACTTC	CASSKSTGLAGGPEQYF
TRBJ1-6	-	TRBV28	16	-	TGTGCCGGCAGTAATGGACAGTCAACGGTTAATTCACCCCTCCACTTT	CAGSNGQSTVNSPLHF
TRBJ2-1	TRBD1	TRBV7-8	18	-	TGTGCCAGCAGCCTTGTTATATCGGGACAGGGTACCTACAATGAGCAGTTCTTC	CASSLVISGQGTYNEQFF
TRBJ1-2	TRBD1	TRBV27	16	-	TGTGCCAGCAGGGAGGGGACAGGGGATGGTTTGGGAGGCTACACCTTC	CASREGTGDGLGGYTF
TRBJ1-2	TRBD1	TRBV28	13	many	TGTGCCAGCACATACAGGGGGCTGGCTGGCTACACCTTC	CASTYRGLAGYTF
TRBJ1-5	-	TRBV2	12	many	TGTGCCAGCAGCGTGGGGCGACAGCCCCAGCATTTT	CASSVGRQPQHF
TRBJ2-7	-	TRBV20-1	13	few	TGCAGTGCTAAGGCCAAGCAGGGTGGCGAGCAGTACTTC	CSAKAKQGGEQYF
TRBJ1-6	-	TRBV9	14	-	TGTGCCAGCAGCGTAGGCGACGCGAATTCACCCCTCCACTTT	CASSVGDANSPLHF
TRBJ2-2	TRBD1	TRBV11-2	14	few	TGTGCCAGCAGCGGACAGGGGCAGCCCGGGGAGCTGTTTTTT	CASSGQGQPGELFF
TRBJ2-2	-	TRBV10-3	14	-	TGTGCCATCACCCCTGGGCAGAACACCGGGGAGCTGTTTTTT	CAITPGQNTGELFF
TRBJ2-7	-	TRBV20-1	17	few	TGCAGTGCTGAGGGGCGTTCTAGCCGCCTGGCACCCTACGAGCAGTACTTC	CSAEGRSSRLAPYEQYF
TRBJ1-2	TRBD1	TRBV6-1	13	many	TGTGCCAGCAGAACCGGGACAGGGTTTGGCTACACCTTC	CASRTGTGFGYTF
TRBJ1-3	-	TRBV6-1	14	few	TGTGCCAGCACCCTCCCGGATTCCGGAAACACCATATATTTT	CASTLPDSGNTIYF
TRBJ2-5	-	TRBV16	14	-	TGTGCCAGCAGCCAATCCCAGGTTGGAGAGACCCAGTACTTC	CASSQSQVGETQYF
TRBJ2-7	TRBD1	TRBV10-3	14	-	TGTGCCATCAGGGGGACGGGGACAGCCCACGAGCAGTACTTC	CAIRGTGTAHEQYF
TRBJ1-5	TRBD1	TRBV19	15	-	TGTGCCAGTAGAGGGACAGCTTATAGCAATCAGCCCCAGCATTTT	CASRGTAYSNQPQHF
TRBJ2-7	-	TRBV6-1	14	-	TGTGCCAGCAGCCCGCTCGGGGTCAGCTACGAGCAGTACTTC	CASSPLGVSYEQYF
TRBJ2-4	-	TRBV4-1	15	few	TGCGCCAGCAGCCAAGATCGAGGACCTATCAACATTCAGTACTTC	CASSQDRGPINIQYF
TRBJ2-7	-	TRBV28	16	many	TGTGCCAGCACTAAGGGAGTCGCCAGGGACTCCTACGAGCAGTACTTC	CASTKGVARDSYEQYF
TRBJ2-1	TRBD2	TRBV20-1	14	-	TGCAGTGCTTTAGGACTAGCGGCTTACAATGAGCAGTTCTTC	CSALGLAAYNEQFF
TRBJ2-3	TRBD2	TRBV29-1	20	many	TGCAGCGTTGCCTCCCTTGTCGCGGACACTAGCGGGAGCTTGGCAGATACGCAGTATTTT	CSVASLVADTSGSLADTQYF
TRBJ1-5	TRBD1	TRBV6-4	15	few	TGTGCCAGCAGCGGACAGGACGGAGACAATCAGCCCCAGCATTTT	CASSGQDGDNQPQHF